These T cell receptor beta chains were read from a single sample in a study of circulating CD8 cells and anti-PD-1 response in melanoma. TCRdb processed the reads anew with MiXCR; each CDR3 protein has one entry. The sample includes roughly 950 distinct CDR3 sequences, 4% to 5.5% of them seen just once. Source: CD8+ T cells from PBMCs, taken at baseline or after one month of anti-PD-1 therapy (not recorded which). These TCRs come from a human donor with melanoma. Each CDR3 is given with its conserved first and last residue. Fields, in order: clone size, J gene, V gene, D gene, CDR3 DNA, CDR3 protein. The D gene is left open where the match is weak. Clone sizes are shown as once, few, many or a size class.

large,TRBJ1-3,TRBV4-1,NA,TGCGCCAGCAGCCCCTTTACAGGGAACCCTGGAAACACCATATATTTT,CASSPFTGNPGNTIYF